This TCR beta chain was profiled in a study of T cells in Graves' hyperthyroidism and ophthalmopathy. The CDR3 regions of TCR beta were amplified from RNA transcripts. Primed by the HTBI set, a first-round RT-PCR was run on the TCR CDR3. TCRdb re-called the multiplex PCR reads with MiXCR, one entry per CDR3 protein. The table lists roughly 300,000 distinct CDR3 sequences, around a sixth of them singletons. This clonotype was seen many times. V was pared by 4 bases and J by 2 bases, with 13 bases between. The CDR3 sequence is 15 residues long. The germline gives CDR1 SGHAT, CDR2 FQNNGV. The sequencing input was blood. The sequence derives from a woman aged 45-59 years with Graves' hyperthyroidism. The chain has TRBV11-2 and TRBJ2-3; possibly TRBD1 for D (6 bases). CDR3 protein: CASSSDSAFTDTQYF. The CDR3 nucleotides read TGTGCCAGCAGCTCGGACAGTGCCTTCACAGATACGCAGTATTTT.